The present T cell receptor beta chain was sequenced within a study of blood T cell repertoires in COVID-19 (dated by TCRdb to between 2020 and 2021). About the investigation overall: Collaborator samples came from the United States, Italy and Spain and covered acute and convalescent phases of COVID-19. The prospective study material was composed of cDNA or gDNA derived from T cells, B-cell-depleted T cells, or PBMCs. Subjects who had been exposed to COVID-19, were actively infected with it, or had recovered from it provided the deeply sampled blood TCRbeta repertoires that made up the dataset. A freely available public database, intended as a resource for researchers studying the immune response to SARS-CoV-2, is where the repertoires were released. The samples were drawn from two sources: the first 160 participants of the ongoing ImmuneRACE study, and 1,000 to 1,500 subjects contributed by 6 global collaborators. Sample metadata almost always included a de-identified subject ID, COVID-19 status, age in years and sex. Where HLA class I and class II types were available, the types were taken from metadata supplied by the sample provider, not from assay-based typing.

Via the germline V gene (reference sequence), CDR1 is MNHEY and CDR2 SMNVEV. The trim is 5 bases for V and 3 bases for J, with a gap of 10 bases between the germline ends. The CDR3, from cysteine to phenylalanine, totals 14 residues. The DNA shown is the 42-base CDR3, in frame from base 1. TCRbeta CDR3 regions were amplified from genomic DNA using the immunoSEQ Assay, a bias-controlled multiplex PCR. Turning to the authors' computational methods: The number of nucleated cells in each sample was estimated from the amplification of reference gene primers within the assay. To quantify the absolute abundance of each unique TCRbeta CDR3 rearrangement, sequence reads were collapsed and filtered. For each sample, productive Simpson clonality was calculated as the square root of Simpson's diversity index over productive rearrangements. TCRdb limited this immuneACCESS table to in-frame rearrangements with V and J called. A share of clones is missing; checked studies link under half to unresolved V genes, and the rest is unexplained. The DNA gave D and trimming, while V, J and clone size come from that table. The sample includes 130,000 to 150,000 clones, with around 84% observed a single time. Around 13% of the sample is held by the ten biggest clonotypes.

The collaborating institutions used their own protocols to collect whole blood in K2EDTA tubes. Collaborator samples were shipped for TCRbeta analysis as frozen whole blood, isolated PBMCs, or DNA extracted from either sample type. As for this clone: Its antigen is not yet known. Per-base qualities were not stored, and no clone one base away is much larger.

General conclusions and limits of the study: How much clinical and demographic metadata was included differed by source and by participant, and the metadata was provided uncurated.

This clonotype was sampled from a man in his sixties with active or convalescent COVID-19. Sequenced sample: peripheral blood. The rearrangement joined TRBV27 to TRBJ1-4, with TRBD1 as a weak D call on 5 bases. The DNA sequence reads TGTGCCAGCAGTGGGGGAGGATCTAATGAAAAACTGTTTTTT. It translates to CASSGGGSNEKLFF. The full variable domain, completed from the reference TRBV27 and TRBJ1-4 proteins outside the CDR3, reads EAQVTQNPRYLITVTGKKLTVTCSQNMNHEYMSWYRQDPGLGLRQIYYSMNVEVTDKGDVPEGYKVSRKEKRNFPLILESPSPNQTSLYFCASSGGGSNEKLFFGSGTQLSVL.